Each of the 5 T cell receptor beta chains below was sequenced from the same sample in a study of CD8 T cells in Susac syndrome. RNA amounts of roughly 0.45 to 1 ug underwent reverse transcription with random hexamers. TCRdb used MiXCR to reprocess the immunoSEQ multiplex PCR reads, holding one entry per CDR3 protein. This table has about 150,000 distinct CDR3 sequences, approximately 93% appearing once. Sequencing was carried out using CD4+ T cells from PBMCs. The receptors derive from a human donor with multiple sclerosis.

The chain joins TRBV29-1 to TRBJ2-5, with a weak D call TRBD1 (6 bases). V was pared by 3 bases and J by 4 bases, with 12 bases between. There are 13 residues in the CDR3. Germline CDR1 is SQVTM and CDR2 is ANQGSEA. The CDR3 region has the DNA TGCAGCGTTGAGAGGGACACGCGAGAGACCCAGTACTTC. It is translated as CSVERDTRETQYF.

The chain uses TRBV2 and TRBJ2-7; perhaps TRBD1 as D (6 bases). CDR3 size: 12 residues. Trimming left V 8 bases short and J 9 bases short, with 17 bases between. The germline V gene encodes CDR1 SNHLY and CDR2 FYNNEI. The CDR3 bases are TGTGCCAGCGATGACAGGTTCGTGAGGCAGTACTTC. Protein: CASDDRFVRQYF.

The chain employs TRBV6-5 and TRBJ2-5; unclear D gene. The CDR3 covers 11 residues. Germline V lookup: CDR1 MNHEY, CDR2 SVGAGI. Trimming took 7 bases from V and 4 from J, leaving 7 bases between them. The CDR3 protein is CASTRGETQYF. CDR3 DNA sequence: TGTGCCAGCACCCGAGGAGAGACCCAGTACTTC.

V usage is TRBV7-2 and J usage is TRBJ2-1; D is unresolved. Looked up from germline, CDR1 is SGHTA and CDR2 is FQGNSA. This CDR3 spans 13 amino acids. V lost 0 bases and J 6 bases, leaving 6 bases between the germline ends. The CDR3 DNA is TGTGCCAGCAGCTTAGCGGCCCTCAATGAGCAGTTCTTC. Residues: CASSLAALNEQFF.

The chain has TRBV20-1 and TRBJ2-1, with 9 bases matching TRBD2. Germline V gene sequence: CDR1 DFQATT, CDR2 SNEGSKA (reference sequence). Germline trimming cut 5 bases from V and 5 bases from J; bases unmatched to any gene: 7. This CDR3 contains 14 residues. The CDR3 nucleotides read TGCAGTGCTTTAGCGGGAGCCGCTAACAATGAGCAGTTCTTC. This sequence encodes CSALAGAANNEQFF.